Below, one T cell receptor (beta chain) is given with its context. Its antigen remains unidentified. The sample comes from a study of shared clonotypes between healthy human individuals. General study results and limits: Sample collection involved blood only; tissue repertoires are likely different. Larger estimated richness was generally recorded for naive subsets relative to memory subsets.

The CDR3 is made up of 13 amino acids. Looked up from germline, CDR1 is MNHEY and CDR2 is SMNVEV (reference sequence). V shed 4 bases and J shed 6 bases, with 13 bases lying between them. Replicate sorted-subset PCRs were loaded with around 220 ng DNA, about 31,000 T cell genomes. Repertoires were generated with immunoSEQ multiplex PCR, while TCRdb's copy carries only in-frame clones and drops some. Of more than 2 million clones detected, 93% appear once; the ten largest clones hold about 1.7%. CD45RO-negative, CCR7-positively selected cells formed the naive CD8 fraction, excluding terminally differentiated effector memory CD45RA+ cells.

This clonotype was sampled from a man between 18 and 35 years old in good health. Some clones in this sample may be carry-over from other donors' samples. Material for sequencing was naive CD8+ T cells from PBMCs. The rearrangement links TRBV27 to TRBJ2-7; possibly TRBD1 for D (6 bases). CDR3 protein: CASSSAGAGEQYF. The CDR3 coding sequence is TGTGCCAGCAGTTCCGCAGGGGCAGGCGAGCAGTACTTC.